The 21 T cell receptor beta chains listed next were all sequenced from one sample in a study of neoadjuvant anti-PD-1 for oral cavity cancer. Repertoires were generated with immunoSEQ multiplex PCR, while TCRdb's copy carries only in-frame clones and drops some. The sample yields 72,000 or so clones, less than 90% seen once. Time point specified: after neoadjuvant nivolumab, at surgical resection. Sequences were derived from PBMCs, sampled after nivolumab (anti-PD-1) treatment. Source of these receptors: a person between 40 and 85 years old with oral cavity squamous cell carcinoma.

The CDR3 spells CAIRIKGTRDSYNEQFF. CDR3 nucleotides: TGTGCCATCAGAATCAAAGGGACTCGCGATTCCTACAATGAGCAGTTCTTC. The chain couples TRBV10-3 to TRBJ2-1; D perhaps matches TRBD2 (6 bases). The CDR3 spans 17 residues. V lost 6 bases and J lost 1, with 19 bases in between. Germline-derived CDR1 and CDR2 are ENHRY and SYGVKD.

This clone was counted a few times. The chain couples TRBV6-1 to TRBJ2-5, with 8 bases aligning to TRBD1. Germline V gene sequence: CDR1 MNHNS, CDR2 SASEGT. The CDR3 runs to 13 residues. Trimming cost V 6 bases and J 14 bases; bases outside gene matches: 14. The CDR3 DNA is TGTGCCAGCAGCCTCGAGACAGGGGTCTCTTATTACTTC. Amino acids: CASSLETGVSYYF.

The rearrangement uses TRBV9 and TRBJ2-7; D remains ambiguous. The CDR3 covers 13 residues. The V end lost 0 bases, the J end lost 2 bases, and 6 bases lay between the germline ends. Germline V lookup: CDR1 SGDLS, CDR2 YYNGEE. DNA of the CDR3: TGTGCCAGCAGCGTAGGGACGCCCTACGAGCAGTACTTC. It translates to CASSVGTPYEQYF.

Here the CDR3 DNA reads TGTGCCAGCAGTTCCACTTTGGGGGGCGTCACCGGGGAGCTGTTTTTT. It encodes CASSSTLGGVTGELFF. This chain joins TRBV6-5 and TRBJ2-2, with D perhaps being TRBD1 or TRBD2 (6 bases each). Germline CDR1 MNHEY, CDR2 SVGAGI. The CDR3 is 16 residues long. V lost 4 bases, J lost 4 bases, and 16 bases lay in between.

This clone is large. The rearrangement uses TRBV6-1 and TRBJ2-1; weak D call: TRBD2 (5 bases). Per the germline V gene, CDR1 is MNHNS and CDR2 is SASEGT. CDR3 length: 15 amino acids. The germline V and J ends were trimmed by 3 bases and 1 base, with 10 bases remaining between them. The CDR3, as DNA: TGTGCCAGCAGTGAGAAATCGGGATCCTACAATGAGCAGTTCTTC. It yields the protein CASSEKSGSYNEQFF.

This clone was detected once. The CDR3 protein is CASSQQSQTHEQYF. The CDR3 bases are TGTGCCAGCAGCCAACAGTCACAGACCCACGAGCAGTACTTC. The V and J genes are TRBV5-4 and TRBJ2-7; D is ambiguous. CDR1 is SGHNT, CDR2 YYREEE, per germline (reference sequence). The CDR3 extends over 14 amino acids. Trimming shortened V by 4 bases and J by 5 bases, and 16 bases separated the two germline ends.

In its sample, this clone was seen a few times. This sequence joins TRBV27 and TRBJ2-7; the D gene is possibly TRBD1 (5 bases). The ends were cut back, 2 bases at V and 2 bases at J, with 13 bases in the middle. The CDR3 runs to 15 residues. Germline CDR1 MNHEY, CDR2 SMNVEV (reference sequence). The CDR3 is CASSLTPGLTYEQYF. The CDR3 nucleotides read TGTGCCAGCAGTTTAACGCCAGGGCTCACCTACGAGCAGTACTTC.

The CDR3 reads CASSDTHEQYF. Here the CDR3 DNA reads TGCGCCAGCAGTGACACGCACGAGCAGTACTTC. The chain carries TRBV10-2 and TRBJ2-7; no definite D call. Trimming pared 3 bases from V and 5 bases from J, leaving 5 bases between. The germline CDR1 and CDR2 sequences are WSHSY and SAAADI. This CDR3 spans 11 amino acids.

The chain has TRBV4-1 and TRBJ1-4; D gene uncertain. Per the germline V gene, CDR1 is MGHRA and CDR2 is YSYEKL. V lost 1 base and J 8 bases, leaving 8 bases between the germline ends. The CDR3 is 13 amino acids. CDR3 sequence: CASSQVPGEKLFF. For the CDR3, the DNA is TGCGCCAGCAGCCAAGTTCCGGGGGAAAAACTGTTTTTT.

As concerns this clone: A read error may account for a junction end that differs from germline. V gene TRBV7-3 combines with J gene TRBJ2-1, with 9 positions matching TRBD1. Germline V gene lookup returns CDR1 SGHTA and CDR2 FQGTGA. This CDR3 spans 12 amino acids. DNA of the CDR3: TGTGCCAGCAGCGTAACAGGGGGCGACCTCTTCTTC. It translates to CASSVTGGDLFF.

The rearrangement joins TRBV21-1 to TRBJ1-2. TRBV21-1 is an annotated pseudogene. The CDR3 has 14 residues. The CDR3 is CASSKVRALYGYTF. As DNA, the CDR3 is TGTGCCAGCAGCAAAGTGCGGGCACTCTATGGCTACACCTTC.

The chain is built from TRBV15 and TRBJ1-5; TRBD1 agrees at 7 bases. The CDR3 contains 18 residues. V lost 1 base to trimming and J lost 0 bases; unmatched junction nucleotides: 9. CDR1 and CDR2 from the germline V gene are LNHNV and YYDKDF (reference sequence). The CDR3 DNA reads TGTGCCACCAGCAGAGGAGGTACAGGGGATTATAGCAATCAGCCCCAGCATTTT. As protein: CATSRGGTGDYSNQPQHF.

The V call is TRBV19, the J call TRBJ2-4, with D possibly matching TRBD2 (6 bases). Germline CDR1 reads LNHDA; CDR2 reads SQIVND (reference sequence). V lost 5 bases, J lost 1 base, and 15 bases lay in between. The CDR3 sequence is 16 residues long. In DNA form, the CDR3 reads TGTGCCAGTAGTGGTCACACGGGGGTGGCCAAAAACATTCAGTACTTC. As protein: CASSGHTGVAKNIQYF.

The sample holds one count of this clone. V gene TRBV29-1 combines with J gene TRBJ1-1; D not certain. CDR1 is SQVTM and CDR2 is ANQGSEA in the germline V gene. This CDR3 comprises 12 residues. V was trimmed by 4 bases and J by 3 bases, leaving 9 bases between them. CDR3: CSVAQVYTEAFF. In DNA, the CDR3 is TGCAGCGTTGCTCAGGTTTACACTGAAGCTTTCTTT.

The chain uses TRBV19 and TRBJ2-1; tentative D call: TRBD2 (6 bases). The CDR3 covers 13 residues. Germline lookup yields CDR1 LNHDA and CDR2 SQIVND (reference sequence). V was shortened by 11 bases and J by 0 bases, with 11 bases between the two germline ends. The CDR3 DNA reads as TGTGCCGCCGGCGGGGCCTCCTACAATGAGCAGTTCTTC. Protein sequence: CAAGGASYNEQFF. Supplemented by reference TRBV19 and TRBJ2-1, the full variable domain reads DGGITQSPKYLFRKEGQNVTLSCEQNLNHDAMYWYRQDPGQGLRLIYYSQIVNDFQKGDIAEGYSVSREKKESFPLTVTSAQKNPTAFYLCAAGGASYNEQFFGPGTRLTVL.

The chain is built from TRBV4-1 and TRBJ2-3; 7 positions agree with TRBD1. Germline trimming cut 4 bases from V and 9 bases from J; bases unmatched to any gene: 4. The CDR3 has 12 residues. The germline V gene encodes CDR1 MGHRA and CDR2 YSYEKL. The CDR3 DNA is TGCGCCAGCAGCCCGACAGGGCACACGCAGTATTTT. Translation: CASSPTGHTQYF.

J is TRBJ2-7 and V is TRBV30, with 8 positions matching TRBD2. Per germline, CDR1 GTSNPN and CDR2 SVGIG (reference sequence). J lost 6 bases, V lost 2 bases, and 6 bases had no gene match. The CDR3 is 13 residues long. The CDR3 coding sequence is TGTGCCTGGAGTTCGCGGACTAGCTTCGAGCAGTACTTC. Residues: CAWSSRTSFEQYF.

Here the CDR3 reads CASRPGLASPDTQYF. DNA of the CDR3: TGTGCCAGCAGACCGGGACTAGCTTCTCCAGATACGCAGTATTTT. The V call is TRBV28, the J call TRBJ2-3; 9 bases are shared with TRBD2. The CDR3 runs 15 residues. The V and J ends lost 6 bases and 4 bases, in that order; junction bases with no gene match: 8. Germline lookup yields CDR1 MDHEN and CDR2 SYDVKM.

The chain couples TRBV5-4 to TRBJ2-2, with a tentative D call TRBD1 (5 bases). The germline CDR1 and CDR2 sequences are SGHNT and YYREEE (reference sequence). V was pared by 0 bases and J by 3 bases, with 12 bases between. This CDR3 is built from 16 residues. The CDR3 region is CASSLADSGYTGELFF. The CDR3 bases are TGTGCCAGCAGCTTGGCCGATTCAGGGTACACCGGGGAGCTGTTTTTT.

V gene TRBV4-1 combines with J gene TRBJ2-7; D is unresolved. The CDR3 is 14 amino acids. Between the trimmed V and J ends, which lost 3 bases and 0 bases, there was a span of 9 bases. Germline V lookup: CDR1 MGHRA, CDR2 YSYEKL. This CDR3 reads CASSQSTGSYEQYF. As DNA, the CDR3 is TGCGCCAGCAGCCAGTCGACTGGCTCCTACGAGCAGTACTTC.

The chain is built from TRBV9 and TRBJ1-2; weak D call: TRBD1 (5 bases). This CDR3 is 14 amino acids long. Per the germline V gene, CDR1 is SGDLS and CDR2 is YYNGEE. The V end was cut by 0 bases, the J end by 6 bases, with 12 bases between. The CDR3 spells CASSVDLGGDGYTF. DNA for the CDR3: TGTGCCAGCAGCGTAGATCTCGGAGGGGATGGCTACACCTTC.